The 20 T cell receptor beta chains below were found in one sample sequenced in a study of cytomegalovirus exposure and HLA in healthy donors. PCR was performed using 60 Vbeta and 13 Jbeta primers. TCRdb's table, derived via immunoSEQ multiplex PCR, lists solely in-frame clones and lacks some. The data contain about 150,000 clones, roughly 80% of them singletons. The sample comprised PBMCs. These receptors came from a young man in good health and CMV-seronegative.

This chain links TRBV7-2 with TRBJ2-5; 8 bases match TRBD1. Per the germline V gene, CDR1 is SGHTA and CDR2 is FQGNSA. V shed 5 bases and J 5 bases; nucleotides not matched to a gene: 4. This CDR3 is built from 13 residues. The CDR3 sequence: CASSARQGETQYF. CDR3 DNA: TGTGCCAGCAGCGCTAGACAGGGGGAGACCCAGTACTTC.

This clone occurred a few times. The chain joins TRBV7-9 to TRBJ2-1; D gene unclear. Trimming shortened V by 4 bases and J by 8 bases, and 3 bases separated the two germline ends. CDR3 length equals 10 residues. CDR1 and CDR2 (germline): SEHNR, FQNEAQ (reference sequence). The CDR3 bases are TGTGCCAGCAGCTCCGATGAGCAGTTCTTC. This codes for CASSSDEQFF.

This chain uses TRBV4-1 with TRBJ1-1, with 8 bases matching TRBD1. Germline V gene sequence: CDR1 MGHRA, CDR2 YSYEKL. This CDR3 has 13 residues. The V segment lost 6 bases and the J segment 6 bases; nucleotides outside the gene matches: 6. CDR3 nucleotides: TGCGCCAGCAGACTCCAGGGGGCACCTGAAGCTTTCTTT. Encoded protein: CASRLQGAPEAFF.

A few counts support this clone. CDR3 DNA: TGTGCCAGCAGCCCCCAAGCGGGAGTTGACGAGACCCAGTACTTC. This translates into CASSPQAGVDETQYF. This chain links TRBV7-2 with TRBJ2-5; 8 nucleotides match TRBD2. The germline V gene has CDR1 SGHTA and CDR2 FQGNSA. The CDR3 consists of 15 residues. The trim removed 5 bases at V and 5 bases at J, leaving 10 bases unmatched.

The chain joins TRBV28 to TRBJ2-2; tentatively, D is TRBD2 (6 bases). The CDR3 contains 14 residues. V shed 8 bases and J shed 2 bases, with 12 bases lying between them. Looked up from germline, CDR1 is MDHEN and CDR2 is SYDVKM. The DNA of the CDR3 is TGTGCCAGCTCCGCGGGGCCAAACACCGGGGAGCTGTTTTTT. Its translation: CASSAGPNTGELFF.

The chain combines TRBV19 with TRBJ2-7; D is perhaps TRBD2 (5 bases). This CDR3 contains 13 residues. Per the germline V gene, CDR1 is LNHDA and CDR2 is SQIVND (reference sequence). The V gene lost 4 bases and the J gene lost 3 bases, with 10 bases spanning the gap. The CDR3 is CASSRTGNYEQYF. As DNA, the CDR3 is TGTGCCAGTAGTAGGACGGGAAACTACGAGCAGTACTTC.

The rearrangement joins TRBV5-4 to TRBJ2-3; D is uncertain. V was shortened by 4 bases and J by 0 bases, with 9 bases between the two germline ends. The germline CDR1 and CDR2 sequences are SGHNT and YYREEE (reference sequence). This CDR3 has 14 residues. CDR3 DNA sequence: TGTGCCAGCAGCCCAATGTTCAGCACAGATACGCAGTATTTT. Protein: CASSPMFSTDTQYF. The variable domain in full, completed from reference TRBV5-4 and TRBJ2-3, reads ETGVTQSPTHLIKTRGQQVTLRCSSQSGHNTVSWYQQALGQGPQFIFQYYREEENGRGNFPPRFSGLQFPNYSSELNVNALELDDSALYLCASSPMFSTDTQYFGPGTRLTVL.

The chain uses TRBV5-6 and TRBJ2-3; 7 positions match TRBD1. The junction had 5 bases not matched to a gene; V was cut back by 7 bases and J by 6 bases. The V gene's germline CDR1 is SGHDT and CDR2 YYEEEE. The CDR3 has 12 residues. This chain's CDR3 is CASFGQVDTQYF. For the CDR3, the DNA is TGTGCCAGCTTTGGACAGGTGGATACGCAGTATTTT.

The chain uses TRBV7-9 and TRBJ1-2; D gene ambiguous. V lost 5 bases, J lost 7 bases, and 8 bases lay in between. The CDR3 is 11 residues long. Per germline, CDR1 SEHNR and CDR2 FQNEAQ (reference sequence). The CDR3 reads CASSLTRGYTF. CDR3 DNA: TGTGCCAGCAGCCTTACGCGTGGCTACACCTTC.

The rearrangement links TRBV4-3 to TRBJ1-2; D remains ambiguous. Germline CDR1 reads LGHNA; CDR2 reads YSLEER. V lost 2 bases and J 6 bases, leaving 10 bases between the germline ends. This CDR3 spans 13 amino acids. CDR3 amino acids: CASSQQVENGYTF. The DNA for the CDR3 is TGCGCCAGCAGCCAACAAGTGGAGAATGGCTACACCTTC.

J is TRBJ1-1 and V is TRBV7-9, with TRBD1 as a possible D gene (6 bases). The CDR3 covers 14 residues. Looked up from germline, CDR1 is SEHNR and CDR2 is FQNEAQ (reference sequence). Trimming cost V 5 bases and J 0 bases, with 10 bases left between them. The CDR3 DNA is TGTGCCAGCAGCGCGCAGGGGTTGAACACTGAAGCTTTCTTT. This sequence encodes CASSAQGLNTEAFF. The entire variable domain, with the rest obtained from reference TRBV7-9 and TRBJ1-1, is as follows: DTGVSQNPRHKITKRGQNVTFRCDPISEHNRLYWYRQTLGQGPEFLTYFQNEAQLEKSRLLSDRFSAERPKGSFSTLEIQRTEQGDSAMYLCASSAQGLNTEAFFGQGTRLTVV.

V and J are TRBV28 and TRBJ1-5; unclear D gene. Trimming stripped 3 bases from V and 0 bases from J, with 9 bases between. Germline CDR1 reads MDHEN; CDR2 reads SYDVKM. This CDR3 spans 15 amino acids. The CDR3 region is CASSFGKYSNQPQHF. CDR3 DNA: TGTGCCAGCAGTTTCGGGAAATATAGCAATCAGCCCCAGCATTTT.

This clone showed up just a few times. This chain connects TRBV6-5 to TRBJ1-2; D might be TRBD1 (6 bases). V lost 1 base and J 4 bases, leaving 13 bases between the germline ends. Germline lookup yields CDR1 MNHEY and CDR2 SVGAGI. The CDR3 has 15 residues. The CDR3 here is CASSYLGQGRYGYTF. The CDR3 nucleotides read TGTGCCAGCAGTTACTTGGGACAAGGGCGCTATGGCTACACCTTC.

The genes are TRBV4-1 and TRBJ1-2, with D possibly TRBD1 on 5 matching bases. CDR1 is MGHRA and CDR2 is YSYEKL in the germline V gene. Deletions cut 1 base from V and 0 bases from J, with 12 bases between. The CDR3 consists of 16 residues. The CDR3 here is CASSQVTGLPNYGYTF. The CDR3 nucleotides read TGCGCCAGCAGCCAAGTCACAGGATTACCTAACTATGGCTACACCTTC.

This chain connects TRBV5-1 to TRBJ2-3; D may be TRBD2 (6 bases). V was clipped by 2 bases and J by 5 bases, with 9 bases between them. This CDR3 region has 13 residues. Germline assignment: CDR1 SGHRS and CDR2 YFSETQ. CDR3 sequence reads: CASSFGTQDTQYF. The CDR3 DNA follows: TGCGCCAGCAGCTTCGGGACTCAAGATACGCAGTATTTT.

The chain links TRBV11-2 to TRBJ2-7; weak D call: TRBD2 (7 bases). This CDR3 has 14 amino acids. Trimming took 3 bases from V and 3 from J, leaving 12 bases between them. The germline gives CDR1 SGHAT, CDR2 FQNNGV. The DNA for the CDR3 is TGTGCCAGCAGCTTCGGGGGGCCAAGCTACGAGCAGTACTTC. The encoded protein is CASSFGGPSYEQYF.

This clone was seen just once. The J gene is TRBJ2-3, the V gene TRBV7-2, with D unclear. The germline gives CDR1 SGHTA, CDR2 FQGNSA. The CDR3 totals 12 residues. V lost 5 bases and J lost 6, with 9 bases in between. The chain's CDR3 is CASSIPSDTQYF. In nucleotides, the CDR3 is TGTGCCAGCAGCATCCCTTCCGATACGCAGTATTTT.

Regarding this clone: A junction boundary mismatches the germline segment, possibly from a read error. The chain recombines TRBV5-4 with TRBJ2-1; possible D gene TRBD2, 6 bases. This CDR3 contains 16 residues. Germline-derived CDR1 and CDR2 are SGHNT and YYREEE (reference sequence). In DNA, the CDR3 is TGTGCCAGCAGCTTGTCTTCCGGGACTGGAGGAAGGGTGGGACTCTTC. Amino acid sequence: CASSLSSGTGGRVGLF.

V gene TRBV4-2 combines with J gene TRBJ1-2; TRBD1 is a possible D gene (6 bases). The CDR3 has 14 residues. V lost 1 base and J lost 3, with 9 bases in between. The germline V gene encodes CDR1 LGHNA and CDR2 YNFKEQ. The CDR3 DNA is TGTGCCAGCAGCCAAGGACAGGCATACTATGGCTACACCTTC. As protein: CASSQGQAYYGYTF.

V gene TRBV29-1 combines with J gene TRBJ2-7, with D possibly matching TRBD2 (6 bases). The CDR3 spans 13 residues. V was clipped by 0 bases and J by 6 bases, with 12 bases between them. Germline-derived CDR1 and CDR2 are SQVTM and ANQGSEA. CDR3 in DNA: TGCAGCGTTGAAGAACAACGCGGGACCGAGCAGTACTTC. Protein product: CSVEEQRGTEQYF.